This T cell receptor beta chain stems from a study of T cells in Graves' hyperthyroidism and ophthalmopathy. RNA transcripts provided the source from which TCR beta CDR3 regions were amplified. The HTBI set primed first-round TCR CDR3 RT-PCR. Via MiXCR, TCRdb re-called the multiplex PCR reads, giving one row per CDR3 protein. Of hundreds of thousands of distinct CDR3 sequences listed, around 25% are singletons. These patients, aged 18 to 65, had recently diagnosed hyperthyroidism lasting under 2 months. The PBMCs were taken from 10 ml of fresh peripheral blood. General observations from the study: Ophthalmopathy could be told apart from stable hyperthyroidism with a 13 V-J model.

Germline V gene sequence: CDR1 PRHDT, CDR2 FYEKMQ (reference sequence). This CDR3 spans 13 amino acids. V gave up 3 bases and J gave up 8 bases; unmatched junction bases: 6. This clonotype was found many times. Its antigen is undetermined. The chain uses TRBV13 and TRBJ1-2; 7 bases line up with TRBD1. The sample consisted of blood. The source of this sequence is a man in his forties with Graves' hyperthyroidism that later progressed to Graves' ophthalmopathy. CDR3 nucleotide sequence: TGTGCCAGCAGCTTTGGGACAGTACAGGGCTACACCTTC. This sequence encodes CASSFGTVQGYTF.